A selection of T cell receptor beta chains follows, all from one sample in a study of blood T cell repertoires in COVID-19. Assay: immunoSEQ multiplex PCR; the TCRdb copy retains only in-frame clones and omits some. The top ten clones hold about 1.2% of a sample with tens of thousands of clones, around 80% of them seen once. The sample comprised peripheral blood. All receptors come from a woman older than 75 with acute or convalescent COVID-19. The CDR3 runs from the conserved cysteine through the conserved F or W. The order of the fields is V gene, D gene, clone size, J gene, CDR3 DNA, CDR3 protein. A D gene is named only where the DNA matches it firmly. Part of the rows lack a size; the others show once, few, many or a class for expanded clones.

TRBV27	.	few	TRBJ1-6	TGTGCCAGCAGTTTACGTCCCAGCTCCTATAATTCACCCCTCCACTTT	CASSLRPSSYNSPLHF
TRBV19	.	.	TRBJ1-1	TGTGCCAGTAGTGACCAGGGCGCTTACTTTGAAGCTTTCTTT	CASSDQGAYFEAFF
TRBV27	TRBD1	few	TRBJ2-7	TGTGCCAGCAGTTTATCGGGGCAGGGGGCGACCCCGTACTTC	CASSLSGQGATPYF
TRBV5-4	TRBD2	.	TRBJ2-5	TGTGCCAGCAGCCCGACTAGCGGGATGGAGACCCAGTACTTC	CASSPTSGMETQYF
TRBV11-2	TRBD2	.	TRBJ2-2	TGTGCCAGCAGCTTTTTAGCGGGAGGGACCGGGGAGCTGTTTTTT	CASSFLAGGTGELFF
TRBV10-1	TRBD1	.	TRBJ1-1	TGCGCCAGCAGAGACGGACAGGTGAACACTGAAGCTTTCTTT	CASRDGQVNTEAFF
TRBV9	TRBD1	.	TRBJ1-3	TGTGCCAGCAGCCCCGGGACAGTTCGAAACACCATATATTTT	CASSPGTVRNTIYF
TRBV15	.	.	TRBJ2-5	TGTGCCACCAGCAGAGATGGAGGGGAAGAGACCCAGTACTTC	CATSRDGGEETQYF
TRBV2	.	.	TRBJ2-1	TGTGCCAGCAGCGTCCAGGAGGGCAATGAGCAGTTCTTC	CASSVQEGNEQFF
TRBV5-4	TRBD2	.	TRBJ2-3	TGTGCCAGCGGTCACGCTAGCGGGAGGCTTGATACGCAGTATTTT	CASGHASGRLDTQYF
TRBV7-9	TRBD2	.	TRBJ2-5	TGTGCCAGCAGCCCCAGACTAGCGGGGGACCCGATGGGGGAGACCCAGTACTTC	CASSPRLAGDPMGETQYF
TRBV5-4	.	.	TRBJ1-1	TGTGCCAGCAGCCCGGGAGGGGGGGCTGGGCTGGCTTTCTTT	CASSPGGGAGLAFF
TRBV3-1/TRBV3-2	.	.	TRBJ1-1	TGTGCCAGCAGCCAAGATGGGGGGGCTGGAGTAGCTTTCTTT	CASSQDGGAGVAFF
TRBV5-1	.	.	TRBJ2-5	TGCGCCAGCAGCGATCCCGGGTCCCTGGAGACCCAGTACTTC	CASSDPGSLETQYF
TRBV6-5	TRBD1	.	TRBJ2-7	TGTGCCAGCAGCATCGGGACAGACCCCTACGAGCAGTACTTC	CASSIGTDPYEQYF
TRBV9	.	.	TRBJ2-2	TGTGCCAGCAGCGGCAGGGTTGAGAACACCGGGGAGCTGTTTTTT	CASSGRVENTGELFF
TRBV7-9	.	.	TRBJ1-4	TGTGCCAGCAGCTTAAATCCTCATGAAAAACTGTTTTTT	CASSLNPHEKLFF
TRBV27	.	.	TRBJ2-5	TGTGCCAGCAGTTTATCTAAAAGACAGATGGAGACCCAGTACTTC	CASSLSKRQMETQYF
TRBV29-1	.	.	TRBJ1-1	TGCAGCGCTGTCTCCCCTGAAGCTTTCTTT	CSAVSPEAFF
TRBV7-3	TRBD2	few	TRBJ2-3	TGTGCCAGCAGCAAATCGGGGGGGAGCACAGATACGCAGTATTTT	CASSKSGGSTDTQYF
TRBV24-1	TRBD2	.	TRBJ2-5	TGTGCCACCAGTGACGCATCCGGGGGGAAAGAGACCCAGTACTTC	CATSDASGGKETQYF
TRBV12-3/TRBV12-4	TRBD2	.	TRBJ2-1	TGTGCCGGCGCGAGGAGCGGGAGCAATGAGCAGTTCTTC	CAGARSGSNEQFF
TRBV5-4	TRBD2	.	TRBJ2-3	TGTGCCAGCAGCTTGGGGGCGGGAGGGGACACAGATACGCAGTATTTT	CASSLGAGGDTDTQYF
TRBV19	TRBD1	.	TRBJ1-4	TGTGCCAGTAGTCCAACGGGACAGGGTCGGGCTAATGCGGGACTGTTTTTT	CASSPTGQGRANAGLFF
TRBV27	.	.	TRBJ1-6	TGTGCCAGCAGTTTACAGGTCCGACGCTATAATTCACCCCTCCACTTT	CASSLQVRRYNSPLHF
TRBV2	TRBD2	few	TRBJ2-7	TGTGCCAGCATAAGGGCAGCGAGCGGGGGGTTGTACGAGCAGTACTTC	CASIRAASGGLYEQYF
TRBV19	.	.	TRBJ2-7	TGTGCCAGTAGTCCTCTACAGGGCGGTATCTACGAGCAGTACTTC	CASSPLQGGIYEQYF
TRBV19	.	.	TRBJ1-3	TGTGCCAGTAGAGGGAGGGGACCCTCTGGAAACACCATATATTTT	CASRGRGPSGNTIYF
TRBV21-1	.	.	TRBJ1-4	TGTGCCAGCAGCAAATATCACAGGGGTATTACTAATGAAAAACTGTTTTTT	CASSKYHRGITNEKLFF